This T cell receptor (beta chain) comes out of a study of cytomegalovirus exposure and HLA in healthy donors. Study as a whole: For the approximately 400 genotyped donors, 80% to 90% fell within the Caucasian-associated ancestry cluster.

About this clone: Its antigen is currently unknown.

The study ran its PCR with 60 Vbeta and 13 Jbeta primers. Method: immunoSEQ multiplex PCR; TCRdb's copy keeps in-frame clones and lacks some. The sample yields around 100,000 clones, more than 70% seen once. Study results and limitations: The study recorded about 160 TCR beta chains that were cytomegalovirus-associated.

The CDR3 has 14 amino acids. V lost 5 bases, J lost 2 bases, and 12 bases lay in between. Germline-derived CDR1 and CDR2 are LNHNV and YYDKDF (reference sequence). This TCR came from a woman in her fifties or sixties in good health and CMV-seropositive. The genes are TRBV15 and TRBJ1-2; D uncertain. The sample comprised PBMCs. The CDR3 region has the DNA TGTGCCACCAGCCGCCCCGGAGAGAACTATGGCTACACCTTC. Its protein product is CATSRPGENYGYTF.